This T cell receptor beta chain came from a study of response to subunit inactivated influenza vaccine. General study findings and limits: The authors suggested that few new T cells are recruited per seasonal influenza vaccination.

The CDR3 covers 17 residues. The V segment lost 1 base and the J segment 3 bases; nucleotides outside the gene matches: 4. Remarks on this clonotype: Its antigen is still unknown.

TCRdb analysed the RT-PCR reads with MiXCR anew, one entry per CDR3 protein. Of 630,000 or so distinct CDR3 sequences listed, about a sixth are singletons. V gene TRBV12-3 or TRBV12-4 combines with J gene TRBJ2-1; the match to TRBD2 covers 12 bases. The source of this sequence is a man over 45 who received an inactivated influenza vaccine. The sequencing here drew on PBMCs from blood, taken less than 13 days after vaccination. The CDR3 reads CASSLGLAGVGYNEQFF. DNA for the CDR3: TGTGCCAGCAGTTTAGGACTAGCGGGAGTTGGCTACAATGAGCAGTTCTTC.